This is a list of T cell receptor beta chains from one sample in a study of T cells in Graves' hyperthyroidism and ophthalmopathy. TCRdb fed the multiplex PCR reads into MiXCR, producing one record per CDR3 protein. The table has about 600,000 distinct CDR3 sequences, more than 15% seen once. Sequencing was performed on blood. These receptors all stem from a middle-aged woman with Graves' ophthalmopathy. The CDR3 runs from the conserved cysteine through the conserved F or W. A D gene is named only where the DNA matches it firmly. Clone size, where shown, is once, few, many, or a class for clones that have expanded.

v_gene	j_gene	d_gene	abundance	CDR3aa	CDR3nt
TRBV28	TRBJ2-1	.	many	CASSFRPQGEQFF	TGTGCCAGCAGTTTCAGGCCCCAAGGTGAGCAGTTCTTC
TRBV11-2	TRBJ1-4	TRBD1	few	CASSQAGTGDEKLFF	TGTGCCAGCAGCCAAGCCGGGACAGGGGATGAAAAACTGTTTTTT
TRBV6-1	TRBJ2-7	TRBD1	many	CASMAGGYLSYEQYF	TGTGCCAGCATGGCAGGGGGCTACCTCTCCTACGAGCAGTACTTC
TRBV5-1	TRBJ1-2	TRBD1	many	CASSLAAGQGSGYTF	TGCGCCAGCAGCTTGGCAGCGGGACAGGGAAGTGGCTACACCTTC
TRBV30	TRBJ2-7	TRBD1	few	CAWIPWGQGSYEQYF	TGTGCCTGGATTCCCTGGGGACAGGGTTCCTACGAGCAGTACTTC
TRBV20-1	TRBJ2-1	.	few	CSARDMMAYNEQFF	TGCAGTGCTAGAGACATGATGGCCTACAATGAGCAGTTCTTC
TRBV7-3	TRBJ2-5	TRBD1	.	CASSWTGEETQYF	TGTGCCAGCAGCTGGACAGGGGAAGAGACCCAGTACTTC
TRBV6-1	TRBJ1-5	.	.	CASIKAVEGIGPQHF	TGTGCCAGCATAAAGGCAGTTGAGGGGATAGGGCCCCAGCATTTT
TRBV20-1	TRBJ1-5	.	many	CSAKEAGLLSNQPQHF	TGCAGTGCTAAGGAGGCGGGACTCCTTAGCAATCAGCCCCAGCATTTT
TRBV3-1	TRBJ2-5	.	.	CASSHPVYQETQYF	TGTGCCAGCAGCCACCCGGTCTACCAAGAGACCCAGTACTTC
TRBV19	TRBJ1-2	.	.	CASSIEGNGYTF	TGTGCCAGTAGTATAGAAGGGAATGGCTACACCTTC
TRBV30	TRBJ2-7	TRBD2	few	CAWSGGLAGGGEQYF	TGTGCCTGGAGTGGGGGGCTAGCGGGAGGCGGCGAGCAGTACTTC